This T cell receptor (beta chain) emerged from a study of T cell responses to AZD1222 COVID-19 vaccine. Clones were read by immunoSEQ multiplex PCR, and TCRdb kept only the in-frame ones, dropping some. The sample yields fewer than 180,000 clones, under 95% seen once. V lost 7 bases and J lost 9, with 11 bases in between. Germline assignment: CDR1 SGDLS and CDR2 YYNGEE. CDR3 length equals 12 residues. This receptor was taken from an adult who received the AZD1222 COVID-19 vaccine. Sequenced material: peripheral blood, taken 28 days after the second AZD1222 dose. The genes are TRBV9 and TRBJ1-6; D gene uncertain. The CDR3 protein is CASGTGFSPLHF. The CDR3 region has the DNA TGTGCCAGCGGCACCGGGTTTTCACCCCTCCACTTT.